This T cell receptor (beta chain) appears in the sequencing data of a study of T cells in Graves' hyperthyroidism and ophthalmopathy. Overall study context: Before any treatment, at initial diagnosis, peripheral blood was collected.

Amplified TCR beta CDR3 regions derived from RNA transcripts. TCR CDR3 underwent first-round RT-PCR with the HTBI primer set. A single record per CDR3 protein comes from TCRdb applying MiXCR to the multiplex PCR reads. Found here are approximately 870,000 distinct CDR3 sequences, over 35% of them singletons; the top ten hold 8% to 9%. Germline assignment: CDR1 SNHLY and CDR2 FYNNEI. The ends lost 6 bases at V and 3 bases at J; junction bases unmatched: 4. The CDR3 covers 15 residues. On this clonotype: Its antigen remains unknown. It may be a read error: a sequence one base away is much more abundant.

Study observations and caveats: Ophthalmopathy was model-predicted a median around seven months pre-onset.

The receptor comes from a man younger than 35 with Graves' hyperthyroidism. The specimen was blood. This chain uses TRBV2 with TRBJ2-5; 13 bases agree with TRBD2. This CDR3 is CASRATSGREETQYF. CDR3 DNA: TGTGCCAGCAGAGCAACTAGCGGGAGGGAAGAGACCCAGTACTTC.